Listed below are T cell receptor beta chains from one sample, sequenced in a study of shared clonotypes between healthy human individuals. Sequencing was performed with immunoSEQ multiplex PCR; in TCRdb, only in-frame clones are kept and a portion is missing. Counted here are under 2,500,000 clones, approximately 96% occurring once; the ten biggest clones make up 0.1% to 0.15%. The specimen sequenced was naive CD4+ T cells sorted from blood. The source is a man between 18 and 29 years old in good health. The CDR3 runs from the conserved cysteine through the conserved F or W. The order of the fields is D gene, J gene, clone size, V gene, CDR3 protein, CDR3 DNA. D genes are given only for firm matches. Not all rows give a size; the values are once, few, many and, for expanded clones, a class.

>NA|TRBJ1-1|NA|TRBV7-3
CASSLTGGLNTEAFF
TGTGCCAGCAGCTTAACCGGGGGACTAAACACTGAAGCTTTCTTT
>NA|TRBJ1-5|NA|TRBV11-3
CASSLDGYKINQPQHF
TGTGCCAGCAGCTTAGATGGTTACAAAATTAATCAGCCCCAGCATTTT
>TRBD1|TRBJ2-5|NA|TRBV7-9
CASSFQDRRETQYF
TGTGCCAGCAGCTTCCAGGACAGGAGGGAGACCCAGTACTTC
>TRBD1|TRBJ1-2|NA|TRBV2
CASSEGQLRYTF
TGTGCCAGCAGTGAGGGACAGCTTCGCTACACCTTC
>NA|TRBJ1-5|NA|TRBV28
CASTRVGQPQHF
TGTGCCAGCACAAGGGTCGGACAGCCCCAGCATTTT
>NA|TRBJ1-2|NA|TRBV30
CAWKGPSLGYTF
TGTGCCTGGAAGGGACCCTCTCTTGGCTACACCTTC
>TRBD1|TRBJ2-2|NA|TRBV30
CAWGTGGNTGELFF
TGTGCCTGGGGGACAGGGGGGAACACCGGGGAGCTGTTTTTT
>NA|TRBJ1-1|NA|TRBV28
CASIENTEAFF
TGTGCCAGCATAGAGAACACTGAAGCTTTCTTT
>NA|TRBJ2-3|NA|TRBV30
CAWSRRNVPADTQYF
TGTGCCTGGAGCCGGAGGAATGTCCCCGCAGATACGCAGTATTTT
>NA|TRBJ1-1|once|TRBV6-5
CASSYGFSTEAFF
TGTGCCAGCAGTTATGGATTTAGCACTGAAGCTTTCTTT
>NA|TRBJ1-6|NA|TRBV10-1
CASSVGTANSPLHF
TGCGCCAGCAGTGTTGGGACGGCTAATTCACCCCTCCACTTT
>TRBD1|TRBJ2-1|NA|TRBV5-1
CASSLMAGQGYNEQFF
TGCGCCAGCAGCTTGATGGCTGGACAGGGCTACAATGAGCAGTTCTTC
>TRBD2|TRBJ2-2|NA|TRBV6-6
CASSPSVGGPFGELFF
TGTGCCAGCAGCCCTTCCGTGGGAGGGCCATTCGGGGAGCTGTTTTTT
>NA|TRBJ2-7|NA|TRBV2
CASTPGLSYEQYF
TGTGCCAGCACCCCAGGGTTGTCCTACGAGCAGTACTTC
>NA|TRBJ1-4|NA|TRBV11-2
CASSSPLRGQEELFF
TGTGCCAGCAGCTCCCCTCTGCGGGGGCAGGAGGAACTGTTTTTT
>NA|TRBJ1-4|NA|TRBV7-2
CASSFYYKVDEKLFF
TGTGCCAGCAGCTTTTATTACAAAGTCGATGAAAAACTGTTTTTT
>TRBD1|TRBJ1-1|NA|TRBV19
CASSRSQGAIKAFF
TGTGCCAGTAGTAGGTCACAGGGGGCTATTAAAGCTTTCTTT
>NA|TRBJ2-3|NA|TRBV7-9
CASSRQPSTDTQYF
TGTGCCAGCAGCCGACAGCCTAGCACAGATACGCAGTATTTT
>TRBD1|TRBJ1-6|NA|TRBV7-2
CASSKTGTGNSPLHF
TGTGCCAGCAGCAAAACCGGGACAGGGAATTCACCCCTCCACTTT
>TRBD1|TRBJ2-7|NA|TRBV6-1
CASSELVTGLYEQYF
TGTGCCAGCAGTGAATTGGTGACAGGGTTGTACGAGCAGTACTTC
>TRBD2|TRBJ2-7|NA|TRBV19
CASSMSLAGGEQYF
TGTGCCAGTAGTATGAGTCTAGCGGGAGGCGAGCAGTACTTC
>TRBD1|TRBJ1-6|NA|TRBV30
CAWSAAGQGDNSPLHF
TGTGCCTGGAGTGCCGCGGGACAGGGGGACAATTCACCCCTCCACTTT
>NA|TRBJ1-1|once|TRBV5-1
CASSLPQANTEAFF
TGCGCCAGCAGCTTGCCCCAGGCGAACACTGAAGCTTTCTTT
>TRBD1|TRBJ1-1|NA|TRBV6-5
CASSHATGILTEAFF
TGTGCCAGCAGTCACGCGACAGGGATCCTCACTGAAGCTTTCTTT
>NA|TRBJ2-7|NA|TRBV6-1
CASWYRPYEQYF
TGTGCCAGCTGGTACAGGCCCTACGAGCAGTACTTC
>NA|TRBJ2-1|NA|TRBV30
CAWSGGRLDEQFF
TGTGCCTGGAGCGGGGGGCGACTCGATGAGCAGTTCTTC
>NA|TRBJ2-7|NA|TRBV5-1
CASSPGAVGEQYF
TGCGCCAGCAGCCCAGGGGCCGTCGGCGAGCAGTACTTC
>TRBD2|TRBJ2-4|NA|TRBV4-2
CASSQGNSGGSDIQYF
TGTGCCAGCAGCCAAGGGAATAGCGGGGGGTCGGACATTCAGTACTTC